This is a list of T cell receptor beta chains from one sample in a study of T cells in Graves' hyperthyroidism and ophthalmopathy. A single record per CDR3 protein comes from TCRdb applying MiXCR to the multiplex PCR reads. The sample includes fewer than 500,000 distinct CDR3 sequences, approximately 14% of them seen just once. The sample taken for sequencing was blood. Every receptor here comes from a man aged 18 to 30 with Graves' ophthalmopathy. Both conserved end residues are part of each CDR3. The D gene is left open where the match is weak. Rows may omit the clone size; those that give it use once, few, many or a size class.

abundance: many
v_gene: TRBV10-2
j_gene: TRBJ2-7
d_gene: NA
CDR3nt: TGCGCCAGCAGTGAGTACAGGGACGCCCCAAAGAACGAGCAGTACTTC
CDR3aa: CASSEYRDAPKNEQYF

abundance: NA
v_gene: TRBV6-1
j_gene: TRBJ2-1
d_gene: NA
CDR3nt: TGTGCCAGCAGTTACGCGTCGGGTCAGGAGTTCTTC
CDR3aa: CASSYASGQEFF

abundance: few
v_gene: TRBV18
j_gene: TRBJ1-4
d_gene: NA
CDR3nt: TGTGCCAGCTCCTCGCTTAATGTAAATGAAAAACTGTTTTTT
CDR3aa: CASSSLNVNEKLFF

abundance: few
v_gene: TRBV12-3/TRBV12-4
j_gene: TRBJ2-5
d_gene: NA
CDR3nt: TGTGCCAGCAGACAAGGGGGGATTCTTATGGAGACCCAGTACTTC
CDR3aa: CASRQGGILMETQYF

abundance: many
v_gene: TRBV6-1
j_gene: TRBJ1-5
d_gene: NA
CDR3nt: TGTGCCAGCACCCCAGGGCAGGACTACAATCAGCCCCAGCATTTT
CDR3aa: CASTPGQDYNQPQHF

abundance: many
v_gene: TRBV6-6
j_gene: TRBJ2-7
d_gene: TRBD2
CDR3nt: TGTGCCAGCAGTTACGACGGCTCTCCGGGACTAGCGGGAGGGCCAGGCGAGCAGTACTTC
CDR3aa: CASSYDGSPGLAGGPGEQYF

abundance: NA
v_gene: TRBV10-3
j_gene: TRBJ1-1
d_gene: NA
CDR3nt: TGTGCCATCACTTCTGAGGGTGTTGGGAACACTGAAGCTTTCTTT
CDR3aa: CAITSEGVGNTEAFF

abundance: many
v_gene: TRBV7-9
j_gene: TRBJ2-7
d_gene: TRBD2
CDR3nt: TGTGCCAGCAGCCGGACGCCGGTAGCGGGGGGCGCCTACGAGCAGTACTTC
CDR3aa: CASSRTPVAGGAYEQYF

abundance: many
v_gene: TRBV20-1
j_gene: TRBJ2-1
d_gene: NA
CDR3nt: TGCAGTGCTAGAGATTCGACCCACAATGAGCAGTTCTTC
CDR3aa: CSARDSTHNEQFF

abundance: many
v_gene: TRBV10-1
j_gene: TRBJ2-7
d_gene: NA
CDR3nt: TGCGCCAGCAGTGGGACCCGGGGAGGGGGCCTAGACGAGCAGTACTTC
CDR3aa: CASSGTRGGGLDEQYF

abundance: many
v_gene: TRBV12-3/TRBV12-4
j_gene: TRBJ1-5
d_gene: TRBD1
CDR3nt: TGTGCCAGCAGTTTGGGACAGGGGGCGGCTCAGCCCCAGCATTTT
CDR3aa: CASSLGQGAAQPQHF

abundance: few
v_gene: TRBV5-1
j_gene: TRBJ2-3
d_gene: TRBD1
CDR3nt: TGCGCCAGCAGCTTGGCCACGGCAGGGGGAGTGTTAGATACGCAGTATTTT
CDR3aa: CASSLATAGGVLDTQYF

abundance: many
v_gene: TRBV5-1
j_gene: TRBJ1-3
d_gene: NA
CDR3nt: TGCGCCAGCAGCTTGGGGGACTCTGGAAACACCATATATTTT
CDR3aa: CASSLGDSGNTIYF

abundance: NA
v_gene: TRBV19
j_gene: TRBJ2-1
d_gene: NA
CDR3nt: TGTGCCAGTACCTTAGGGGGGAACAATGAGCAGTTCTTC
CDR3aa: CASTLGGNNEQFF

abundance: NA
v_gene: TRBV4-1
j_gene: TRBJ1-6
d_gene: NA
CDR3nt: TGCGCCAGCAGCCAAGATCCTTGGACAGTAAATTCACCCCTCCACTTT
CDR3aa: CASSQDPWTVNSPLHF

abundance: NA
v_gene: TRBV19
j_gene: TRBJ1-6
d_gene: TRBD1
CDR3nt: TGTGCCAGTAGTAGGCGGGACAGGGATGTTTTGGCCCTCCACTTT
CDR3aa: CASSRRDRDVLALHF

abundance: NA
v_gene: TRBV5-6
j_gene: TRBJ2-3
d_gene: TRBD2
CDR3nt: TGTGCCAGCAGTTCGGGACTAGCGGTTAGCACAGATACGCAGTATTTT
CDR3aa: CASSSGLAVSTDTQYF

abundance: NA
v_gene: TRBV7-9
j_gene: TRBJ2-1
d_gene: NA
CDR3nt: TGTGCCAGCAGCCAAGAGGGGTACCACCACAATGAGCAGTTCTTC
CDR3aa: CASSQEGYHHNEQFF

abundance: NA
v_gene: TRBV4-2
j_gene: TRBJ2-3
d_gene: TRBD1
CDR3nt: TGTGCCAGCAGCCAGGACAGGGGACCCACAGATACGCAGTATTTT
CDR3aa: CASSQDRGPTDTQYF

abundance: many
v_gene: TRBV6-1
j_gene: TRBJ2-3
d_gene: TRBD2
CDR3nt: TGTGCCAGCACTAGCGGGGGGCCCGACACAGATACGCAGTATTTT
CDR3aa: CASTSGGPDTDTQYF

abundance: NA
v_gene: TRBV3-1
j_gene: TRBJ1-4
d_gene: NA
CDR3nt: TGTGCCAGCAGCCAAGATTCCGGGGAGGGGGAAAAACTGTTTTTT
CDR3aa: CASSQDSGEGEKLFF

abundance: NA
v_gene: TRBV10-3
j_gene: TRBJ2-7
d_gene: NA
CDR3nt: TGTGCCATCAGTGAGAACGCCTACGAGCAGTACTTC
CDR3aa: CAISENAYEQYF

abundance: few
v_gene: TRBV19
j_gene: TRBJ1-1
d_gene: NA
CDR3nt: TGTGCCAGTACCGGGGGTTTATCTGAAGCTTTCTTT
CDR3aa: CASTGGLSEAFF

abundance: many
v_gene: TRBV2
j_gene: TRBJ2-7
d_gene: NA
CDR3nt: TGTGCCAGCAGTGAGGCCTCCTACGAGCAGTACTTC
CDR3aa: CASSEASYEQYF

abundance: many
v_gene: TRBV7-9
j_gene: TRBJ1-1
d_gene: NA
CDR3nt: TGTGCCAGCAGCTTAGGAGCCCCCGTGGACAGAAACACTGAAGCTTTCTTT
CDR3aa: CASSLGAPVDRNTEAFF

abundance: many
v_gene: TRBV4-1
j_gene: TRBJ2-1
d_gene: TRBD1
CDR3nt: TGCGCCAGCAGCCAAGACCCCGGGACAGCCTACAATGAGCAGTTCTTC
CDR3aa: CASSQDPGTAYNEQFF

abundance: NA
v_gene: TRBV19
j_gene: TRBJ1-1
d_gene: NA
CDR3nt: TGTGCCAGTAGTATAGGGGGGTTGGGCTACAACACTGAAGCTTTCTTT
CDR3aa: CASSIGGLGYNTEAFF

abundance: NA
v_gene: TRBV7-9
j_gene: TRBJ2-1
d_gene: TRBD1
CDR3nt: TGTGCCAGCAGCTTAAGTTTCCAAGGACAGGGGGCGCCCGGGGAGCAGTTCTTC
CDR3aa: CASSLSFQGQGAPGEQFF

abundance: many
v_gene: TRBV24-1
j_gene: TRBJ1-4
d_gene: TRBD1
CDR3nt: TGTGCCACCAGTGATCCGAACAGGGGCAAAGAAAAACTGTTTTTT
CDR3aa: CATSDPNRGKEKLFF

abundance: NA
v_gene: TRBV24-1
j_gene: TRBJ1-5
d_gene: TRBD1
CDR3nt: TGTGCCACCAGTGACAGGACAGGGGGTAATCAGCCCCAGCATTTT
CDR3aa: CATSDRTGGNQPQHF

abundance: many
v_gene: TRBV10-3
j_gene: TRBJ2-7
d_gene: NA
CDR3nt: TGTGCCATCAGTGTTGATGGGTACGAGCAGTACTTC
CDR3aa: CAISVDGYEQYF

abundance: NA
v_gene: TRBV6-1
j_gene: TRBJ2-7
d_gene: TRBD2
CDR3nt: TGTGCCAGCAGGGACCAGACTAGCGGGGAAACAGAGCAGTACTTC
CDR3aa: CASRDQTSGETEQYF

abundance: few
v_gene: TRBV27
j_gene: TRBJ2-7
d_gene: NA
CDR3nt: TGTGCCAGCTCCCGGGACGCGCCCTACGAGCAGTACTTC
CDR3aa: CASSRDAPYEQYF

abundance: NA
v_gene: TRBV18
j_gene: TRBJ2-7
d_gene: NA
CDR3nt: TGTGCCAGCTCACCCAGACAAAAAACCTACGAGCAGTACTTC
CDR3aa: CASSPRQKTYEQYF

abundance: many
v_gene: TRBV20-1
j_gene: TRBJ2-5
d_gene: TRBD1
CDR3nt: TGCAGTGCTAGGGACCCTGACAGGGAAGAGACCCAGTACTTC
CDR3aa: CSARDPDREETQYF

abundance: many
v_gene: TRBV5-1
j_gene: TRBJ1-1
d_gene: TRBD1
CDR3nt: TGCGCCAGCAGCTTGGTACAGGGGGAGAACACTGAAGCTTTCTTT
CDR3aa: CASSLVQGENTEAFF

abundance: many
v_gene: TRBV14
j_gene: TRBJ2-2
d_gene: NA
CDR3nt: TGTGCCAGCAGCCAAGAGGGCCGGGCGAACACCGGGGAGCTGTTTTTT
CDR3aa: CASSQEGRANTGELFF

abundance: NA
v_gene: TRBV6-1
j_gene: TRBJ1-5
d_gene: TRBD1
CDR3nt: TGTGCCAGCAGTGACGTGACAGGGTTCAGCAATCAGCCCCAGCATTTT
CDR3aa: CASSDVTGFSNQPQHF

abundance: NA
v_gene: TRBV20-1
j_gene: TRBJ1-6
d_gene: NA
CDR3nt: TGCAGTGCTAGAGGGCCCCTCTCACCCCTCCACTTT
CDR3aa: CSARGPLSPLHF

abundance: many
v_gene: TRBV10-1
j_gene: TRBJ2-1
d_gene: TRBD2
CDR3nt: TGCGCCAGCAGTGACGCGGGACTAGTAGTGGACGAGCAGTTCTTC
CDR3aa: CASSDAGLVVDEQFF

abundance: many
v_gene: TRBV12-3/TRBV12-4
j_gene: TRBJ2-1
d_gene: TRBD2
CDR3nt: TGTGCCAGCAGTTTAGGCGGGAGGGAGAATGAGCAGTTCTTC
CDR3aa: CASSLGGRENEQFF

abundance: many
v_gene: TRBV4-1
j_gene: TRBJ1-5
d_gene: TRBD1
CDR3nt: TGCGCCAGCAGCTTTCGACAGGGGTTAAATCAGCCCCAGCATTTT
CDR3aa: CASSFRQGLNQPQHF